This is a list of T cell receptor beta chains from one sample in a study of cytomegalovirus exposure and HLA in healthy donors. The method was immunoSEQ multiplex PCR; TCRdb's version includes in-frame clones alone and lacks a portion of them. In the table there are roughly 150,000 clones, roughly three quarters of which are singletons. Input material: PBMCs. Receptor source: a man between 35 and 55 years old in good health and CMV-seronegative. Each CDR3 is given without its conserved first and last residue.

len: 12; j_gene: TRBJ2-7; v_gene: TRBV5-1; CDR3aa: ASSLWGGVDEQY
len: 11; j_gene: TRBJ1-5; v_gene: TRBV7-2; CDR3aa: ASSLSWSQPQH
len: 15; j_gene: TRBJ2-2; v_gene: TRBV5-1; CDR3aa: ASSLTPPGQNTGELF
len: 15; j_gene: TRBJ2-5; v_gene: TRBV11-1; CDR3aa: ASSLVGQGTPQETQY
len: 15; j_gene: TRBJ2-7; v_gene: TRBV4-1; CDR3aa: ASSQALHRDRGWEQY
len: 15; j_gene: TRBJ2-7; v_gene: TRBV7-8; CDR3aa: ASSLAGRLAGTYEQY
len: 13; j_gene: TRBJ1-2; v_gene: TRBV9; CDR3aa: ASSVYGQGNYGYT
len: 13; j_gene: TRBJ1-6; v_gene: TRBV5-1; CDR3aa: ASSLAGTGRSPLH
len: 10; j_gene: TRBJ1-5; v_gene: TRBV30; CDR3aa: AWSTQGGPQH
len: 13; j_gene: TRBJ1-2; v_gene: TRBV27; CDR3aa: ASRVLETDNYGYT
len: 15; j_gene: TRBJ1-5; v_gene: TRBV27; CDR3aa: ASSPDSAVMGNQPQH
len: 13; j_gene: TRBJ2-5; v_gene: TRBV5-1; CDR3aa: ASSLATRLAETQY
len: 13; j_gene: TRBJ1-1; v_gene: TRBV15; CDR3aa: ATSGGLGQGTEAF
len: 12; j_gene: TRBJ1-2; v_gene: TRBV11-2; CDR3aa: ASSPGQTNYGCT
len: 13; j_gene: TRBJ2-3; v_gene: TRBV9; CDR3aa: ASSGRGGLADTQY
len: 15; j_gene: TRBJ2-1; v_gene: TRBV6-7; CDR3aa: ASSPRTDPNLHNEQF
len: 13; j_gene: TRBJ1-1; v_gene: TRBV11-3; CDR3aa: ASSLGGRTNTEAF
len: 14; j_gene: TRBJ2-1; v_gene: TRBV7-3; CDR3aa: ASSGPTSGGGNEQF
len: 15; j_gene: TRBJ2-1; v_gene: TRBV27; CDR3aa: ASSPPLVAGSHNEQF
len: 11; j_gene: TRBJ1-2; v_gene: TRBV7-9; CDR3aa: ASSFARNDGYT
len: 12; j_gene: TRBJ2-5; v_gene: TRBV7-6; CDR3aa: ASSLGASKETQY
len: 14; j_gene: TRBJ2-7; v_gene: TRBV27; CDR3aa: ASSPHPTGIVDEQY
len: 9; j_gene: TRBJ2-7; v_gene: TRBV29-1; CDR3aa: SAGLLYEQY
len: 12; j_gene: TRBJ2-5; v_gene: TRBV5-8; CDR3aa: ASPEGTVQETQY
len: 11; j_gene: TRBJ2-5; v_gene: TRBV7-8; CDR3aa: ASSLEGGETQY
len: 18; j_gene: TRBJ2-6; v_gene: TRBV7-8; CDR3aa: ASSLGGTALRVSGANVLT
len: 12; j_gene: TRBJ2-1; v_gene: TRBV5-6; CDR3aa: ASSLVSSYNEQF
len: 13; j_gene: TRBJ2-1; v_gene: TRBV6-5; CDR3aa: ASSYGSGGPHEQF
len: 12; j_gene: TRBJ2-1; v_gene: TRBV29-1; CDR3aa: SVSRRGLYNEQF
len: 12; j_gene: TRBJ1-1; v_gene: TRBV18; CDR3aa: ASSPFGGQTEAF
len: 13; j_gene: TRBJ1-1; v_gene: TRBV27; CDR3aa: ASSLLNIRNTEAF
len: 13; j_gene: TRBJ2-3; v_gene: TRBV10-3; CDR3aa: AISGGGGRGDTQY
len: 14; j_gene: TRBJ2-1; v_gene: TRBV9; CDR3aa: ASSILAGGSYNEQF
len: 11; j_gene: TRBJ2-5; v_gene: TRBV5-1; CDR3aa: ASSIQIQETQY
len: 14; j_gene: TRBJ2-7; v_gene: TRBV29-1; CDR3aa: SVEDSEAGAIGEQY
len: 11; j_gene: TRBJ2-1; v_gene: TRBV27; CDR3aa: ASSKGHNNEQF
len: 13; j_gene: TRBJ2-5; v_gene: TRBV7-2; CDR3aa: ASSLVADGGETQY
len: 14; j_gene: TRBJ2-2; v_gene: TRBV2; CDR3aa: ASKSATSWDTGELF
len: 12; j_gene: TRBJ1-1; v_gene: TRBV28; CDR3aa: ASSLSQGNTEAF
len: 12; j_gene: TRBJ1-2; v_gene: TRBV28; CDR3aa: ASRRTGGYYGYT
len: 12; j_gene: TRBJ1-1; v_gene: TRBV7-9; CDR3aa: ASIKTGRGTEAF
len: 12; j_gene: TRBJ1-1; v_gene: TRBV7-3; CDR3aa: ASSLGHGGTEAF
len: 13; j_gene: TRBJ2-5; v_gene: TRBV4-2; CDR3aa: ASSQDLAAGETQY
len: 13; j_gene: TRBJ2-1; v_gene: TRBV19; CDR3aa: ASSMGSGDYNEQF
len: 11; j_gene: TRBJ1-2; v_gene: TRBV7-9; CDR3aa: ASSNRDLLGYT
len: 10; j_gene: TRBJ2-7; v_gene: TRBV7-3; CDR3aa: ASGLGDSEQY
len: 12; j_gene: TRBJ2-1; v_gene: TRBV30; CDR3aa: ARSSASSYNEQF
len: 13; j_gene: TRBJ2-7; v_gene: TRBV28; CDR3aa: ASSFWQGFSYEQY
len: 13; j_gene: TRBJ2-7; v_gene: TRBV4-1; CDR3aa: ASSHGTGGTYEQY
len: 13; j_gene: TRBJ1-1; v_gene: TRBV4-3; CDR3aa: ASSPTQGSGTEAF
len: 12; j_gene: TRBJ2-5; v_gene: TRBV5-1; CDR3aa: ASSRASGEETQY
len: 13; j_gene: TRBJ2-1; v_gene: TRBV4-3; CDR3aa: ASSQVRIRYNEQF
len: 14; j_gene: TRBJ2-3; v_gene: TRBV19; CDR3aa: ASSILQRFGTDTQY
len: 12; j_gene: TRBJ2-7; v_gene: TRBV5-1; CDR3aa: ASSGRTGPDEQY
len: 11; j_gene: TRBJ2-7; v_gene: TRBV9; CDR3aa: ASSVEGRGEQY